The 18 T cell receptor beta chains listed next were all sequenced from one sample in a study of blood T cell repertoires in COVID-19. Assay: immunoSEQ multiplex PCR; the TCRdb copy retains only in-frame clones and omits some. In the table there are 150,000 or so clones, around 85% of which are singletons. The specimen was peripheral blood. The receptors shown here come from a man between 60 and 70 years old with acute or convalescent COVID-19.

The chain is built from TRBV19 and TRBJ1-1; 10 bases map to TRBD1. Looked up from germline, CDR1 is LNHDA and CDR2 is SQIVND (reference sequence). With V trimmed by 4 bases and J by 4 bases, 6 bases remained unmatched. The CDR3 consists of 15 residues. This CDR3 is CASSNRDRGFTEAFF. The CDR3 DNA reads TGTGCCAGTAGTAACCGGGACAGGGGTTTCACTGAAGCTTTCTTT. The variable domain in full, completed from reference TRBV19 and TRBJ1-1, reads DGGITQSPKYLFRKEGQNVTLSCEQNLNHDAMYWYRQDPGQGLRLIYYSQIVNDFQKGDIAEGYSVSREKKESFPLTVTSAQKNPTAFYLCASSNRDRGFTEAFFGQGTRLTVV.

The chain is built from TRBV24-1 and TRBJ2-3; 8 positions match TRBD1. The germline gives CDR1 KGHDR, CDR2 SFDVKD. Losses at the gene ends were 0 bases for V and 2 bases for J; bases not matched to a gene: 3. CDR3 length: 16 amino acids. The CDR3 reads CATSDLQGAITDTQYF. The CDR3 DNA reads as TGTGCCACCAGTGATTTGCAGGGGGCAATCACAGATACGCAGTATTTT.

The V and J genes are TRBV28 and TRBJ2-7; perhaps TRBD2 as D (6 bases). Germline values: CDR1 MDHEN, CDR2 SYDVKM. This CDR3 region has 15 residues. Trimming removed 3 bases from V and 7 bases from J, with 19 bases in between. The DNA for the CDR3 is TGTGCCAGCAGTTTCTGGGCTAGCGATGGTTGGGAGCAGTACTTC. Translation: CASSFWASDGWEQYF.

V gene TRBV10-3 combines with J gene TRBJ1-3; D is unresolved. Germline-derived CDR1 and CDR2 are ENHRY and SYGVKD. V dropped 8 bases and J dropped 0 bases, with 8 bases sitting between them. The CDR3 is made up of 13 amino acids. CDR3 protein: CAIAQNSGNTIYF. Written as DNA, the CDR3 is TGTGCCATCGCTCAGAACTCTGGAAACACCATATATTTT.

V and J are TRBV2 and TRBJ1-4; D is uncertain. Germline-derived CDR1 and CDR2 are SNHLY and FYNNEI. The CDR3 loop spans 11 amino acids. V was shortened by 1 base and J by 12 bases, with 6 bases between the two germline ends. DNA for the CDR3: TGTGCCAGCAGTGAAGTGGCAGAACTGTTTTTT. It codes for CASSEVAELFF.

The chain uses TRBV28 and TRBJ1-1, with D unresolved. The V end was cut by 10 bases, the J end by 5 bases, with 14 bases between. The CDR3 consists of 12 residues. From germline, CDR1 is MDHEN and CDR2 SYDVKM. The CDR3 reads CATRIRGTEAFF. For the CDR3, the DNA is TGTGCCACCAGGATCCGGGGAACTGAAGCTTTCTTT. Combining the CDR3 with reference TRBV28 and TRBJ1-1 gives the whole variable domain DVKVTQSSRYLVKRTGEKVFLECVQDMDHENMFWYRQDPGLGLRLIYFSYDVKMKEKGDIPEGYSVSREKKERFSLILESASTNQTSMYLCATRIRGTEAFFGQGTRLTVV.

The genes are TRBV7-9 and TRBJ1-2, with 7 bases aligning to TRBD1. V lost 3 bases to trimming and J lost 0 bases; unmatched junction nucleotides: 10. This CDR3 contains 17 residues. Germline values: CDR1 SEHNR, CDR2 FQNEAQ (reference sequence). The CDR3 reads CASSFTGARGPNYGYTF. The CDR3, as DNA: TGTGCCAGCAGCTTCACAGGGGCGCGGGGTCCTAACTATGGCTACACCTTC.

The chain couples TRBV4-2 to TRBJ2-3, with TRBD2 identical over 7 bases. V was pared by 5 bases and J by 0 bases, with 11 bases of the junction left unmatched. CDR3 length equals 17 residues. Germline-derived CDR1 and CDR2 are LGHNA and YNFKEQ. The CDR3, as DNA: TGTGCCAGCAGCTCCAGATTGTCTAGCGGAAGCACAGATACGCAGTATTTT. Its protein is CASSSRLSSGSTDTQYF.

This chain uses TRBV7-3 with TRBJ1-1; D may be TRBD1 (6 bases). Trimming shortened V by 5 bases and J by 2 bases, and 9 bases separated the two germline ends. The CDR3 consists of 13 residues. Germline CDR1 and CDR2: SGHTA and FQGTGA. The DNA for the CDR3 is TGTGCCAGCAGCAGACAGGTAAACACTGAAGCTTTCTTT. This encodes CASSRQVNTEAFF. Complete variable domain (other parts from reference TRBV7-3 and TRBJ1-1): GAGVSQTPSNKVTEKGKYVELRCDPISGHTALYWYRQSLGQGPEFLIYFQGTGAADDSGLPNDRFFAVRPEGSVSTLKIQRTERGDSAVYLCASSRQVNTEAFFGQGTRLTVV.

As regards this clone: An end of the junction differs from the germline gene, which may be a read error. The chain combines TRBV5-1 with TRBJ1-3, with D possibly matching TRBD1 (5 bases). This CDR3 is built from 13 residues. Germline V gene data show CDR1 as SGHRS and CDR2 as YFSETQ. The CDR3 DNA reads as TGCGCCAGCAGCTTGGATGGAGGGACCGTCTTGCATTTT. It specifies CASSLDGGTVLHF.

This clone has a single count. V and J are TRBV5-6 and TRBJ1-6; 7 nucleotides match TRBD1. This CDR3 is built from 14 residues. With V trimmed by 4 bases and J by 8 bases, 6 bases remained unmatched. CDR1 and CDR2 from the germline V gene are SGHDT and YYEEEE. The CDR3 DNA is TGTGCCAGCAGCCAAAGGGGGCGCGATTCACCCCTCCACTTT. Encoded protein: CASSQRGRDSPLHF.

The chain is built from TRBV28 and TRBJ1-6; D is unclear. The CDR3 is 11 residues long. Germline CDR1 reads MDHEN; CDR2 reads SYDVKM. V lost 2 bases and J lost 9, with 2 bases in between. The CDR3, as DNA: TGTGCCAGCAGTTTACGTTCACCCCTCCACTTT. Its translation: CASSLRSPLHF.

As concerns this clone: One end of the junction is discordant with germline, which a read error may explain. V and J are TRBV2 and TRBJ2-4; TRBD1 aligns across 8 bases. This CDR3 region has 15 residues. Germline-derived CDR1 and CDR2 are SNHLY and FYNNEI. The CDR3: CASNPGGKARNIQYF. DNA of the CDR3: TGTGCCAGCAACCCAGGGGGCAAGGCCAGAAACATTCAGTACTTC.

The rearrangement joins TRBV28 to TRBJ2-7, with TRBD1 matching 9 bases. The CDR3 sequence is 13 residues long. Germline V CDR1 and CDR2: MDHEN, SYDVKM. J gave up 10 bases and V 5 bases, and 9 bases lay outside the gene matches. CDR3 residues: CASSGGTGTLQYF. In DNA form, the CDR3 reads TGTGCCAGCAGTGGGGGGACAGGGACACTACAGTACTTC.

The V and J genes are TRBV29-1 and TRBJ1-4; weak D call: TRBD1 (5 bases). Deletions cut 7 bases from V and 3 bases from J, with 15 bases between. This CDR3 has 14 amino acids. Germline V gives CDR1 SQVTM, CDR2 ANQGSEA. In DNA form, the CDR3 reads TGCAGCGCCCGAGCGGGGGGTTCTAATGAAAAACTGTTTTTT. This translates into CSARAGGSNEKLFF. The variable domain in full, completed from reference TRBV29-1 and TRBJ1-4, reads SAVISQKPSRDICQRGTSLTIQCQVDSQVTMMFWYRQQPGQSLTLIATANQGSEATYESGFVIDKFPISRPNLTFSTLTVSNMSPEDSSIYLCSARAGGSNEKLFFGSGTQLSVL.

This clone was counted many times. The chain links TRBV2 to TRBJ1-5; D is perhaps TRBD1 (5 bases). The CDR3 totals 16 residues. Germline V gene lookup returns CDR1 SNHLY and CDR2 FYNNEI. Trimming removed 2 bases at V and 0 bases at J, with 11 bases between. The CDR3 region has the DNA TGTGCCAGCAGTGAAATAAGGGACTATAGCAATCAGCCCCAGCATTTT. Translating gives CASSEIRDYSNQPQHF. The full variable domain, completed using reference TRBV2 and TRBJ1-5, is EPEVTQTPSHQVTQMGQEVILRCVPISNHLYFYWYRQILGQKVEFLVSFYNNEISEKSEIFDDQFSVERPDGSNFTLKIRSTKLEDSAMYFCASSEIRDYSNQPQHFGDGTRLSIL.

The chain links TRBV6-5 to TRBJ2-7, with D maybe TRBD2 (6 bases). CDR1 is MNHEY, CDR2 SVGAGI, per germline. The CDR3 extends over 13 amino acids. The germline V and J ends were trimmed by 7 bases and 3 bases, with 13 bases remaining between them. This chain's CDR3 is CASTKTRDYEQYF. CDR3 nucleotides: TGTGCCAGCACCAAGACTAGGGACTACGAGCAGTACTTC.

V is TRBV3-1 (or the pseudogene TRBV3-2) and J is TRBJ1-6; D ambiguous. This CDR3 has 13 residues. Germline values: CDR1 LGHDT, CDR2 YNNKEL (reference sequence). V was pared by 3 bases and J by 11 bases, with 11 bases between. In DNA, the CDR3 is TGTGCCAGCAGCCACGGACTTAGGGCACCCCTCCACTTT. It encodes CASSHGLRAPLHF.